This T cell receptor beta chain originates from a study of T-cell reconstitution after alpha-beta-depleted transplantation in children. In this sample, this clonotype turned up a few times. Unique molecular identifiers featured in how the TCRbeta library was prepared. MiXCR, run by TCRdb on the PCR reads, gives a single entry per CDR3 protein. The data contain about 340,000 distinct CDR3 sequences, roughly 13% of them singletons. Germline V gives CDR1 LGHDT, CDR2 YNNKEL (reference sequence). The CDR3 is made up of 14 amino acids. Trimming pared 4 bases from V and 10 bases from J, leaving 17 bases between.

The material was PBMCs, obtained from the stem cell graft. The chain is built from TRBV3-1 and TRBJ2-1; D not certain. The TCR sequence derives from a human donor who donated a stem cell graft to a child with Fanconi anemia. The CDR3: CASSPRRVSAEQFF. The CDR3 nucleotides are TGTGCCAGCAGCCCCCGGCGTGTCTCGGCCGAGCAGTTCTTC.